This record concerns one TCR beta chain sequence. Trimming stripped 5 bases from V and 3 bases from J, with 17 bases between. Per the germline V gene, CDR1 is MNHNS and CDR2 is SASEGT. The CDR3 contains 17 residues. This specimen comes from a study of CD8 T cells in Susac syndrome. RNA amounts of about 0.5 to 1 ug underwent reverse transcription with random hexamers. TCRdb processed the immunoSEQ multiplex PCR reads anew with MiXCR; each CDR3 protein has one entry. The table records 75,000 to 95,000 distinct CDR3 sequences, 85% to 95% of them present only once. The clonotype originates from a human donor with Susac syndrome. The V and J genes are TRBV6-1 and TRBJ2-6; D gene ambiguous. The sequencing input was CD8+ T cells from PBMCs. CDR3 amino acids: CASSPNGQLVGANVLTF. The CDR3 DNA reads TGTGCCAGCAGTCCCAATGGGCAGTTGGTTGGGGCCAACGTCCTGACTTTC.